These 22 T cell receptor beta chains share one sample of origin, sequenced in a study of T cell clonality in common variable immunodeficiency. The data were produced by immunoSEQ multiplex PCR, yet TCRdb's version contains in-frame clones alone and is incomplete. Altogether 30,000 to 40,000 clones were found in the sample, and no singletons occur. The material sequenced was peripheral blood mononuclear cells. These receptor sequences come from a person between 18 and 69 years old in good health.

This clone was recorded at least ten times. The CDR3 end falls 3 residues outside the read, so it is completed with the germline J gene. This chain joins TRBV12-3 or TRBV12-4 and TRBJ2-7; TRBD1 agrees at 9 bases. CDR3 length: 14 residues. The J segment lost 6 bases and the V segment lost 5 bases, leaving 8 bases of the junction unmatched. The CDR3 DNA, read in part, is TGTGCCAGCAGTCCCCAGGGACAGGGTGGCGAG. Encoded protein: CASSPQGQGGE. The entire CDR3 protein is CASSPQGQGGEQYF.

Many counts were recorded for this clone. The sequenced fragment ends 3 residues before the CDR3 boundary, so the rest is inferred from the germline J gene. This sequence joins TRBV5-1 and TRBJ1-1, with D perhaps TRBD1 (5 bases). The CDR3 consists of 14 residues. Germline V gene sequence: CDR1 SGHRS, CDR2 YFSETQ. The CDR3 spells CASSLVGVGFVAFF. Partial CDR3 DNA: TGCGCCAGCAGCTTGGTAGGGGTTGGTTTCGTA.

In the case of this clone: The sequenced fragment ends 3 residues before the CDR3 boundary, so the rest is inferred from the germline J gene. The rearrangement joins TRBV7-9 to TRBJ2-2; 7 bases line up with TRBD2. This CDR3 is built from 15 residues. Germline V gene data show CDR1 as SEHNR and CDR2 as FQNEAQ (reference sequence). The sequenced CDR3 bases are TGTGCCAGCAGCTTTCAGGGAGGGGCTAATGAAAAG. Translated, it gives CASSFQGGANEK. The complete CDR3 reads CASSFQGGANEKLFF.

In this sample, this clone turned up many times. The read ends 3 residues early relative to the CDR3; the germline J gene fills the gap. This chain connects TRBV4-2 to TRBJ2-5, with 11 bases that match TRBD2. Germline V lookup: CDR1 LGHNA, CDR2 YNFKEQ. The CDR3 covers 15 residues. Losses at the gene ends were 4 bases for V and 7 bases for J; bases not matched to a gene: 8. The CDR3 bases that were read are TGTGCCAGCAGCCCCACTAGCGGGAGTGCCGGGACC. Translating it yields CASSPTSGSAGT. The entire CDR3 sequence reads CASSPTSGSAGTQYF.

The CDR3 loop is CASSPRRTGALGGANVLFF. The CDR3 DNA, read in part, is TGCGCCAGCAGCCCCCGGCGGACAGGGGCTCTGGGGGGGGCCAACGTG. The V call is TRBV5-1, the J call TRBJ2-2; 9 positions agree with TRBD1. The missing CDR3 end, 3 residues past where the read stops, is filled in from the germline J gene. The CDR3 runs to 19 residues. Germline CDR1 is SGHRS and CDR2 is YFSETQ.

Many counts were recorded for this clone. With the read ending 3 residues before the CDR3 end, the germline J gene is used to fill in that end. The chain is built from TRBV6-2 or TRBV6-3 and TRBJ1-6; the match to TRBD1 covers 9 bases. From germline, CDR1 is MNHEY and CDR2 SVGEGT. V lost 2 bases and J lost 10; bases outside the gene matches: 12. There are 17 residues in the CDR3. CDR3 DNA, as far as it was read: TGTGCCAGCAGTTACGCGCCTGGACAGGGGATAGGATCACCC. It translates to CASSYAPGQGIGSP. The CDR3 as a whole reads CASSYAPGQGIGSPLHF.

This clone was found many times. Read sequence stops 3 residues before the CDR3 end, and the germline J gene provides the missing end. The chain combines TRBV29-1 with TRBJ2-1; 10 bases match TRBD1. V gave up 7 bases and J gave up 1 base; unmatched junction bases: 10. Germline V lookup: CDR1 SQVTM, CDR2 ANQGSEA. This CDR3 has 16 residues. Here the CDR3 reads CSATGGSGLSYNEQFF. The CDR3 bases that were read are TGCAGCGCGACAGGGGGCTCGGGGTTATCCTACAATGAG.

This clone was observed many times. The CDR3 is cut off 3 residues early in the read; its end comes from the germline J gene. The chain has TRBV30 and TRBJ2-2; D remains unclear. CDR1 and CDR2 from the germline V gene are GTSNPN and SVGIG (reference sequence). This CDR3 is 15 amino acids long. V gave up 1 base and J gave up 3 bases, with 12 bases separating them. CDR3 residues: CAWSAPGFDTGELFF. Partial CDR3 DNA: TGTGCCTGGAGTGCCCCTGGCTTCGACACCGGGGAG.

In its sample, this clone was seen many times. The CDR3 end falls 3 residues outside the read, so it is completed with the germline J gene. The chain carries TRBV20-1 and TRBJ1-3, with D tentatively TRBD1 (5 bases). The CDR3 has 14 amino acids. The germline V gene encodes CDR1 DFQATT and CDR2 SNEGSKA (reference sequence). Between the trimmed V and J ends, which lost 6 bases and 4 bases, there was a span of 16 bases. The CDR3 DNA, read in part, is TGCAGTGCCGGCCGCAGGGTGGGGGGAAACACC. Its translation is CSAGRRVGGNT. The whole CDR3 sequence reads CSAGRRVGGNTIYF.

There are many counts of this clone. The CDR3 end is not reached by the read, which stops 3 residues before it; the germline J gene fills it in. The genes are TRBV14 and TRBJ2-2; TRBD2 matches at 14 bases. Unmatched junction bases numbered 4, after V lost 0 bases and J lost 1 base. The CDR3 has 19 residues. CDR1 is SGHDN and CDR2 is FVKESK in the germline V gene. Partial CDR3 DNA: TGTGCCAGCAGCCAAGAGGGACTAGCGGGAGTGGGGAACACCGGGGAG. This gives the protein CASSQEGLAGVGNTGE. Given in full, the CDR3 is CASSQEGLAGVGNTGELFF.

This clone showed up many times. The CDR3 end falls 3 residues outside the read, so it is completed with the germline J gene. V usage is TRBV20-1 and J usage is TRBJ2-2; 9 nucleotides line up with TRBD1. The CDR3 runs 13 residues. CDR1 and CDR2 (germline): DFQATT, SNEGSKA (reference sequence). CDR3 loop: CSAPGTGHEKLFF. The sequenced part of the CDR3 DNA is TGCAGTGCCCCCGGGACAGGGCATGAAAAG.

With regard to this clone: The read falls 3 residues short of the CDR3 end, and the missing part is taken from the germline J gene. The chain recombines TRBV30 with TRBJ1-1; tentative D call: TRBD1 (6 bases). Per the germline V gene, CDR1 is GTSNPN and CDR2 is SVGIG (reference sequence). This CDR3 is built from 12 residues. The CDR3 protein is CAWSVSGETAFF. CDR3 DNA (partial): TGTGCCTGGAGTGTATCAGGGGAGACA.

Many counts were recorded for this clone. The CDR3 goes on 3 residues after the read ends, and that part is filled in from the germline J gene. V is TRBV2 and J is TRBJ2-6, with D uncertain. Trimming removed 2 bases at V and 1 base at J, with 6 bases between. This CDR3 has 15 residues. Germline CDR1 SNHLY, CDR2 FYNNEI. CDR3 bases read: TGTGCCAGCAGTGAATGGCCTTCTGGGGCCAACGTC. Translated: CASSEWPSGANV. The whole CDR3 sequence is CASSEWPSGANVLTF.

This clone was detected ten times or more. The read ends 3 residues before the CDR3 terminus; that terminus is restored from the germline J gene. The chain combines TRBV18 with TRBJ2-5; D unresolved. CDR3 length: 12 residues. In germline, CDR1 is KGHSH, CDR2 LQKENI. V lost 3 bases and J lost 5, with 7 bases in between. CDR3 DNA (partial): TGTGCCAGCTCACCTGGGCCGGAGACC. Its protein is CASSPGPET. The complete CDR3 protein is CASSPGPETQYF.

In regard to this clone: Read coverage stops 3 residues before the CDR3 terminus; the germline J gene supplies the remainder. This chain links TRBV7-9 with TRBJ2-4, with D maybe TRBD1 (5 bases). The CDR3 sequence is 12 residues long. From germline, CDR1 is SEHNR and CDR2 FQNEAQ (reference sequence). Partial CDR3 DNA: TGTGCCAGCAGCTCCTCAGGGTATGGT. Translating gives CASSSSGYG. The whole CDR3 protein is CASSSSGYGQYF.

This clone was seen ten or more times. The read ends 3 residues early relative to the CDR3; the germline J gene fills the gap. This sequence joins TRBV5-4 and TRBJ1-2, with a possible D match to TRBD1 (5 bases). Germline-derived CDR1 and CDR2 are SGHNT and YYREEE (reference sequence). The CDR3 is 14 residues long. The CDR3 reads CASSTRDFPRGYTF. The CDR3 bases that were read are TGTGCCAGCAGCACCCGGGACTTTCCGCGGGGC.

At least ten counts were recorded for this clone. The part of the CDR3 DNA that was read is TGCGCCAGCAGCATCGGACAGGGGGTCTCCTACAATGAG. Encoded protein: CASSIGQGVSYNE. The entire CDR3 protein is CASSIGQGVSYNEQFF. The J gene is TRBJ2-1, the V gene TRBV5-1; 10 positions agree with TRBD1. The read falls 3 residues short of the CDR3 end, and the missing part is taken from the germline J gene. The J segment lost 0 bases and the V segment lost 4 bases, leaving 4 bases of the junction unmatched. In germline, CDR1 is SGHRS, CDR2 YFSETQ. The CDR3 runs to 16 residues.

This clone was picked up many times. The read stops 3 residues short of the end of the CDR3; the missing end is completed from the germline J gene. The chain employs TRBV7-2 and TRBJ2-1; 9 nucleotides agree with TRBD1. Germline CDR1 and CDR2: SGHTA and FQGNSA. V dropped 5 bases and J dropped 7; count of bases not matched to a gene: 6. The CDR3 has 14 amino acids. The CDR3 sequence is CASSKGQGRNEQFF. The CDR3 bases that were read are TGTGCCAGCAGCAAGGGACAGGGAAGGAATGAG.

This clone occurred many times. The observed sequence ends 3 residues before the CDR3 terminus, with the missing tail filled in from the germline J gene. The chain has TRBV19 and TRBJ1-1; D is perhaps TRBD1 (6 bases). The CDR3 length is 15 residues. The ends were cut back, 6 bases at V and 0 bases at J, with 14 bases in the middle. The V gene's germline CDR1 is LNHDA and CDR2 SQIVND (reference sequence). The CDR3 bases that were read are TGTGCCAGTAGAAAGGACAGCCCTCTGAACACTGAA. Translation gives CASRKDSPLNTE. The entire CDR3 is CASRKDSPLNTEAFF.

This clone was recorded at least ten times. The CDR3 extends 3 residues past the end of the read, so its final part is completed from the germline J gene. V is TRBV2 and J is TRBJ2-1; TRBD2 matches 14 bases. The germline V gene has CDR1 SNHLY and CDR2 FYNNEI. The CDR3 totals 19 residues. V gave up 10 bases and J gave up 1 base; unmatched junction bases: 15. Partial CDR3 DNA: TGTGCCACCTATCCGACTAGCGGGGGGGACCTCCTTTCCTACAATGAG. Translated: CATYPTSGGDLLSYNE. The full-length CDR3 reads as CATYPTSGGDLLSYNEQFF.

This clone was detected ten times or more. An end of the junction differs from the germline gene, which may be a read error. The read ends 3 residues before the CDR3 terminus; that terminus is restored from the germline J gene. The chain carries TRBV4-2 and TRBJ2-5, with TRBD1 matching 7 bases. The germline gives CDR1 LGHNA, CDR2 YNFKEQ. CDR3 length: 13 residues. This chain's CDR3 is CASSQDREETQYF. Incomplete CDR3 DNA: TGCGCCAGCAGCCAAGACAGGGAAGAGACC.

This clone was detected many times. The sequence runs out 3 residues before the end of the CDR3; the remainder is reconstructed from the germline J gene. The genes are TRBV6-4 and TRBJ2-3, with D possibly TRBD2 on 6 matching bases. CDR3 size: 14 residues. Per germline, CDR1 MRHNA and CDR2 SNTAGT. V was trimmed by 0 bases and J by 2 bases, leaving 6 bases between them. The sequenced CDR3 bases are TGTGCCAGCAGTGACTCGCGGGACACAGATACG. Its translation is CASSDSRDTDT. The CDR3 reads in full as CASSDSRDTDTQYF.